The 18 T cell receptor beta chains given below trace back to one sample, sequenced in a study of neurological immune-mediated disorders. One entry per CDR3 protein results from TCRdb running MiXCR on the 5' RACE reads. The repertoire has approximately 74,000 distinct CDR3 sequences, approximately 10% of them found once; the top ten carry approximately 1.5%. Sequences were obtained from PBMCs. These receptors were obtained from a man aged 50-59 years in good health.

The V and J genes are TRBV5-1 and TRBJ2-1; 9 bases map to TRBD1. This CDR3 has 14 amino acids. The trim removed 3 bases at V and 8 bases at J, leaving 6 bases unmatched. Germline CDR1 is SGHRS and CDR2 is YFSETQ. The CDR3 sequence is CASSSPGTGYEQFF. CDR3 nucleotide sequence: TGCGCCAGCAGCTCTCCTGGGACAGGGTATGAGCAGTTCTTC.

The table lists this clonotype with many counts. The V gene is TRBV20-1, the J gene TRBJ2-1, with TRBD2 matching over 11 bases. The CDR3 is 16 amino acids. The germline V gene has CDR1 DFQATT and CDR2 SNEGSKA (reference sequence). V gave up 5 bases and J gave up 3 bases; unmatched junction bases: 9. The CDR3 DNA reads TGCAGTGCTCATACCGCTAGCGGGGGGTTCTACAATGAGCAGTTCTTC. This gives the protein CSAHTASGGFYNEQFF.

This clonotype was observed many times. CDR3 sequence reads: CSASLTSGGAPVPDTQYF. In DNA, the CDR3 is TGCAGTGCCTCCCTAACTAGCGGGGGGGCTCCAGTTCCAGATACGCAGTATTTT. The gene calls are TRBV20-1 and TRBJ2-3, with TRBD2 matching 13 bases. V shed 6 bases, J shed 4 bases, and the junction held 16 bases outside the gene matches. There are 18 residues in the CDR3. Germline CDR1 DFQATT, CDR2 SNEGSKA (reference sequence).

In its sample, this clonotype was seen many times. V gene TRBV5-1 combines with J gene TRBJ2-5, with 11 bases fitting TRBD2. There are 18 residues in the CDR3. V lost 0 bases, J lost 5 bases, and 12 bases stayed unmatched. The germline V gene encodes CDR1 SGHRS and CDR2 YFSETQ. CDR3 sequence (DNA): TGCGCCAGCAGCTTGGCGGCTAGCGGGAGGACTGGTTTGGAGACCCAGTACTTC. This encodes CASSLAASGRTGLETQYF.

This clonotype was recorded at least ten times. V usage is TRBV27 and J usage is TRBJ2-7; D is unclear. The germline gives CDR1 MNHEY, CDR2 SMNVEV (reference sequence). The ends were cut back, 3 bases at V and 1 base at J, with 7 bases in the middle. This CDR3 is built from 13 residues. The CDR3 nucleotides read TGTGCCAGCAGTTTTGGGCGTTCCTACGAGCAGTACTTC. It is translated as CASSFGRSYEQYF.

This clonotype was picked up many times. The genes are TRBV3-1 and TRBJ1-2, with unresolved D. Germline CDR1 is LGHDT and CDR2 is YNNKEL (reference sequence). The CDR3 is made up of 14 amino acids. V shed 1 base and J shed 5 bases, with 11 bases lying between them. CDR3 amino acids: CASSQVEGIYGYTF. CDR3 nucleotides: TGTGCCAGCAGCCAAGTGGAAGGGATATATGGCTACACCTTC.

At least ten counts were recorded for this clonotype. V gene TRBV7-9 combines with J gene TRBJ2-5; D gene unclear. CDR3 length: 14 residues. The V end was cut by 1 base, the J end by 3 bases, with 9 bases between. Germline CDR1 is SEHNR and CDR2 is FQNEAQ (reference sequence). CDR3 DNA sequence: TGTGCCAGCAGCTTAGGAGACCCAAAAGAGACCCAGTACTTC. Amino acid sequence: CASSLGDPKETQYF.

This clonotype has more than one count but fewer than ten. V gene TRBV5-5 combines with J gene TRBJ2-7, with D possibly matching TRBD1 (6 bases). Germline V gene data show CDR1 as SGHKS and CDR2 as YYEKEE (reference sequence). CDR3 length equals 15 residues. V was trimmed by 1 base and J by 0 bases, leaving 11 bases between them. The CDR3 region has the DNA TGTGCCAGCAGCTTGATGCAGGGGTACTCCTACGAGCAGTACTTC. Encoded protein: CASSLMQGYSYEQYF.

This clonotype was observed at least ten times. V usage is TRBV12-3 or TRBV12-4 and J usage is TRBJ2-7, with D perhaps TRBD2 (6 bases). This CDR3 has 14 amino acids. The germline V and J ends were trimmed by 3 bases and 1 base, with 10 bases remaining between them. The CDR3 loop reads CASSLAGFSYEQYF. CDR3 sequence (DNA): TGTGCCAGCAGTTTGGCGGGGTTTTCCTACGAGCAGTACTTC.

The sample holds many counts of this clonotype. The J gene is TRBJ2-1, the V gene TRBV5-1, with D possibly being TRBD1 (6 bases). Germline CDR1 is SGHRS and CDR2 is YFSETQ. The germline V and J ends were trimmed by 4 bases and 0 bases, with 11 bases remaining between them. The CDR3 covers 15 residues. The CDR3 region has the DNA TGCGCCAGCAGCGACGGACAGAGCTCCTACAATGAGCAGTTCTTC. It specifies CASSDGQSSYNEQFF.

This clonotype was counted many times. V gene TRBV6-5 combines with J gene TRBJ2-5, with D perhaps matching TRBD2 (6 bases). The CDR3 consists of 15 residues. The germline gives CDR1 MNHEY, CDR2 SVGAGI. The V and J ends lost 7 bases and 2 bases respectively, with 17 bases between them. CDR3 protein: CASTSEGLPQETQYF. CDR3 nucleotides: TGTGCCAGCACCTCGGAGGGTCTACCACAAGAGACCCAGTACTTC.

This clonotype was recorded a few times. The rearrangement joins TRBV7-9 to TRBJ2-2; TRBD2 agrees at 8 bases. With V trimmed by 5 bases and J by 6 bases, 5 bases remained unmatched. From germline, CDR1 is SEHNR and CDR2 FQNEAQ (reference sequence). The CDR3 is made up of 14 amino acids. CDR3 protein: CASSRSGGPGELFF. The CDR3, as DNA: TGTGCCAGCAGCCGAAGCGGGGGCCCCGGGGAGCTGTTTTTT. The full variable domain, with the rest looked up from reference TRBV7-9 and TRBJ2-2, is DTGVSQNPRHKITKRGQNVTFRCDPISEHNRLYWYRQTLGQGPEFLTYFQNEAQLEKSRLLSDRFSAERPKGSFSTLEIQRTEQGDSAMYLCASSRSGGPGELFFGEGSRLTVL.

Sample share makes this clonotype medium-sized (0.01 to 0.1%). CDR3 protein: CASSGTGYEQYF. The CDR3 bases are TGTGCCAGCAGCGGCACAGGGTATGAGCAGTACTTC. The chain is built from TRBV7-2 and TRBJ2-7, with a weak D call TRBD1 (6 bases). V was cut by 5 bases and J by 7 bases, with 12 bases left in between. CDR1 and CDR2 (germline): SGHTA, FQGNSA. CDR3 size: 12 residues.

This clonotype was found many times. V usage is TRBV12-3 or TRBV12-4 and J usage is TRBJ1-1; TRBD1 is a possible D gene (6 bases). Trimming removed 5 bases at V and 5 bases at J, with 15 bases between. The CDR3 consists of 14 residues. The CDR3 here is CASSPRGRGTEAFF. In DNA, the CDR3 is TGTGCCAGCAGTCCCAGGGGCCGCGGGACTGAAGCTTTCTTT.

This clonotype was recorded at least ten times. The J gene is TRBJ1-4, the V gene TRBV5-1; D possibly corresponds to TRBD1 (5 bases). The CDR3 extends over 14 amino acids. The ends were cut back, 3 bases at V and 7 bases at J, with 13 bases in the middle. Germline CDR1 reads SGHRS; CDR2 reads YFSETQ. CDR3 region: CASSSNTGGEKLFF. CDR3 nucleotides: TGCGCCAGCAGCTCCAACACCGGGGGTGAAAAACTGTTTTTT.

This clonotype showed up many times. CDR3 sequence (DNA): TGTGCCAGCAGTTTATCGGGGGGAGGTGGAAACACCATATATTTT. Translation: CASSLSGGGGNTIYF. The chain links TRBV12-3 or TRBV12-4 to TRBJ1-3; a possible D gene is TRBD1 (5 bases). The CDR3 has 15 residues. Deletions cut 2 bases from V and 3 bases from J, with 11 bases between.

This clonotype was counted at least ten times. The chain carries TRBV18 and TRBJ1-2; D might be TRBD1 (6 bases). CDR1 is KGHSH, CDR2 LQKENI, per germline. V dropped 5 bases and J dropped 7 bases, with 20 bases sitting between them. CDR3 length: 15 amino acids. The CDR3 region is CASSTRQAGDLGYTF. CDR3 nucleotide sequence: TGTGCCAGCTCAACAAGACAGGCCGGAGATCTTGGCTACACCTTC.

CDR3 bases: TGTGCCACCAGTGACCGTTCCGGGACTAGCATCACAGATACGCAGTATTTT. This translates into CATSDRSGTSITDTQYF. This rearrangement joins TRBV24-1 to TRBJ2-3; 9 nucleotides match TRBD2. The V segment lost 4 bases and the J segment 2 bases; nucleotides outside the gene matches: 9. Germline V gene lookup returns CDR1 KGHDR and CDR2 SFDVKD. The CDR3 runs to 17 residues.